Here is one TCR beta chain with its context. No antigen is known for it. Researchers ran the PCR with 60 Vbeta and 13 Jbeta primers. As processed by the authors: As a later analysis found, there were 80 million or so unique TCR beta chains, of which roughly 11 million were shared. Using immunoSEQ multiplex PCR, the repertoire was profiled, and TCRdb retains in-frame clones only, with some absent. The DNA gave D and trimming, while V, J and clone size come from that table. The profile covers roughly 130,000 clones, with about two thirds appearing a single time and 6% to 8% taken by the ten largest. CDR1 SGHRS and CDR2 YFSETQ come from the germline V gene. The trim removed 3 bases at V and 2 bases at J, leaving 5 bases unmatched. CDR3 length: 16 amino acids. The data are from a study of cytomegalovirus exposure and HLA in healthy donors. The study's findings and limits: There was a cluster of highly shared sequence variants that was likely a sequencing artifact. Accurate HLA-A and HLA-B prediction from TCR beta sequences was reported for most subjects.

The clonotype originates from a man aged 35-49 years in good health and CMV-seropositive. V usage is TRBV5-1 and J usage is TRBJ2-2; TRBD2 aligns across 9 bases. The sequencing input was PBMCs. The CDR3 region has the DNA TGCGCCAGCAGCTCCGCAGCGGGGGGCAACACCGGGGAGCTGTTTTTT. Its protein is CASSSAAGGNTGELFF. Together with reference TRBV5-1 and TRBJ2-2, the CDR3 gives the full variable domain: KAGVTQTPRYLIKTRGQQVTLSCSPISGHRSVSWYQQTPGQGLQFLFEYFSETQRNKGNFPGRFSGRQFSNSRSEMNVSTLELGDSALYLCASSSAAGGNTGELFFGEGSRLTVL.